The 19 T cell receptor beta chains in this list originate from one sample, sequenced in a study of blood T cells in healthy people across ages. Through a sample-barcoded 5' primer and a J-beta primer mix, a second PCR was run for roughly 6 to 11 cycles. TCRdb processed the 5' RACE reads anew with MiXCR; each CDR3 protein has one entry. The sample yields 900,000 to 950,000 distinct CDR3 sequences, roughly 28% seen once. These data were also reused for a study on T cells of mothers and their children.

The sample was blood. The receptors stem from a woman aged 40 to 55 in good health.

This clonotype was counted between two and nine times. The chain employs TRBV4-1 and TRBJ2-7; 8 nucleotides line up with TRBD1. V was clipped by 6 bases and J by 2 bases; unmatched bases: 18. CDR3 length equals 18 residues. The germline V gene has CDR1 MGHRA and CDR2 YSYEKL. CDR3 nucleotide sequence: TGCGCCAGCAGTCTGCCGGACAGGGACATCTTGGATACCTACGAGCAGTACTTC. Translating it yields CASSLPDRDILDTYEQYF.

This clonotype was seen a handful of times. The chain combines TRBV5-5 with TRBJ2-1; the match to TRBD2 covers 10 bases. Germline lookup yields CDR1 SGHKS and CDR2 YYEKEE (reference sequence). The CDR3 is 15 amino acids. With 2 bases clipped from V and 8 bases from J, the junction kept 7 bases outside the gene matches. The CDR3 nucleotides are TGTGCCAGCAGCTTAGCGGGGGGGCTTTCGCATGAGCAGTTCTTC. It encodes CASSLAGGLSHEQFF.

The rearrangement links TRBV9 to TRBJ2-3; D gene uncertain. The germline CDR1 and CDR2 sequences are SGDLS and YYNGEE. The CDR3 is made up of 15 amino acids. V was trimmed by 3 bases and J by 0 bases, leaving 11 bases between them. The CDR3 DNA is TGTGCCAGCAGCGCGGATCAAACTAGCACAGATACGCAGTATTTT. This codes for CASSADQTSTDTQYF.

In its sample, this clonotype was seen many times. The rearrangement links TRBV7-9 to TRBJ2-1; TRBD2 matches at 12 bases. The V gene's germline CDR1 is SEHNR and CDR2 FQNEAQ (reference sequence). This CDR3 comprises 17 residues. V shed 4 bases and J 1 base; nucleotides not matched to a gene: 5. CDR3 coding DNA: TGTGCCAGCAGCTCGGGCGGACTAGCGGGGTCCTACAATGAGCAGTTCTTC. The encoded protein is CASSSGGLAGSYNEQFF.

This clonotype has ten or more counts. The gene calls are TRBV29-1 and TRBJ1-2; no clear D gene. With 5 bases removed from V and 8 bases from J, the gap between germline ends came to 15 bases. The CDR3 extends over 12 amino acids. Germline V gene sequence: CDR1 SQVTM, CDR2 ANQGSEA. The CDR3 loop is CSVFHSSAGYTF. The DNA for the CDR3 is TGCAGCGTTTTCCATAGTTCAGCCGGCTACACCTTC. The whole variable domain, remainder taken from reference TRBV29-1 and TRBJ1-2, is SAVISQKPSRDICQRGTSLTIQCQVDSQVTMMFWYRQQPGQSLTLIATANQGSEATYESGFVIDKFPISRPNLTFSTLTVSNMSPEDSSIYLCSVFHSSAGYTFGSGTRLTVV.

This clonotype was detected only a few times. The chain has TRBV29-1 and TRBJ1-2; a weak D match, TRBD1 (6 bases). Per germline, CDR1 SQVTM and CDR2 ANQGSEA. CDR3 length: 13 residues. V gave up 8 bases and J gave up 0 bases, with 13 bases separating them. The CDR3 DNA reads as TGCAGCATGCGACAGGATACTAACTATGGCTACACCTTC. Protein sequence: CSMRQDTNYGYTF.

CDR3 DNA: TGTGCCAGCAGTTACCGACAGTTCGTCTCCTACGAGCAGTACTTC. This gives the protein CASSYRQFVSYEQYF. V and J are TRBV28 and TRBJ2-7; tentatively, D is TRBD1 (5 bases). Trimming removed 4 bases from V and 0 bases from J, with 13 bases in between. Germline V lookup: CDR1 MDHEN, CDR2 SYDVKM. The CDR3 is 15 residues long.

The chain joins TRBV3-1 to TRBJ1-4; no clear D. The CDR3 has 14 amino acids. The germline V and J ends were trimmed by 2 bases and 4 bases, with 8 bases remaining between them. Germline V gives CDR1 LGHDT, CDR2 YNNKEL (reference sequence). CDR3 residues: CASSQFALNEKLFF. In DNA form, the CDR3 reads TGTGCCAGCAGCCAATTCGCCCTTAATGAAAAACTGTTTTTT.

The CDR3 here is CASSGPVGNQPQHF. The CDR3 nucleotides are TGTGCCAGCAGCGGACCAGTGGGCAATCAGCCCCAGCATTTT. This chain connects TRBV7-9 to TRBJ1-5; the D is unclear. V was cut by 5 bases and J by 2 bases, with 10 bases left in between. CDR3 length equals 14 residues. Germline lookup yields CDR1 SEHNR and CDR2 FQNEAQ (reference sequence).

V gene TRBV11-2 combines with J gene TRBJ2-1, with D perhaps matching TRBD2 (6 bases). The CDR3 length is 17 residues. V lost 5 bases to trimming and J lost 3 bases, with 20 bases between them. CDR1 and CDR2 from the germline V gene are SGHAT and FQNNGV. The CDR3 DNA follows: TGTGCCAGCAGCCTACAGGTGACTAGGGCCGACTACAATGAGCAGTTCTTC. It translates to CASSLQVTRADYNEQFF. Based on the CDR3 plus reference TRBV11-2 and TRBJ2-1, the full variable domain is EAGVAQSPRYKIIEKRQSVAFWCNPISGHATLYWYQQILGQGPKLLIQFQNNGVVDDSQLPKDRFSAERLKGVDSTLKIQPAKLEDSAVYLCASSLQVTRADYNEQFFGPGTRLTVL.

This clonotype was counted a few times. The chain has TRBV20-1 and TRBJ1-2, with 9 bases identical to TRBD1. Unmatched junction bases numbered 4, after V lost 0 bases and J lost 2 bases. CDR3 length equals 15 residues. Germline V gives CDR1 DFQATT, CDR2 SNEGSKA (reference sequence). DNA of the CDR3: TGCAGTGCTAGAGAAAGCGGGACAGGGAACTATGGCTACACCTTC. It is translated as CSARESGTGNYGYTF.

This rearrangement joins TRBV9 to TRBJ2-6; D possibly corresponds to TRBD1 (5 bases). Trimming stripped 4 bases from V and 2 bases from J, with 19 bases between. This CDR3 spans 18 amino acids. Germline V gene data show CDR1 as SGDLS and CDR2 as YYNGEE. The CDR3 sequence: CASSFRPNLGPGANVLTF. In DNA, the CDR3 is TGTGCCAGCAGCTTCCGCCCCAACCTGGGGCCTGGGGCCAACGTCCTGACTTTC.

This clonotype was counted only a few times. The CDR3 nucleotides read TGTGCCAGCAGCTTAATCTGGGTAGCGGGGGGCACAGATACGCAGTATTTT. Residues: CASSLIWVAGGTDTQYF. The V gene is TRBV7-3, the J gene TRBJ2-3; TRBD2 matches 9 bases. The V and J ends lost 1 base and 1 base, in that order; junction bases with no gene match: 6. Germline CDR1 reads SGHTA; CDR2 reads FQGTGA. This CDR3 is 17 amino acids long.

This clonotype was picked up a small number of times. The chain employs TRBV7-8 and TRBJ2-5; 11 nucleotides line up with TRBD2. This CDR3 has 15 residues. Germline V CDR1 and CDR2: SGHVS, FQNEAQ. V lost 5 bases and J lost 0; bases outside the gene matches: 2. The CDR3 is CASSKLAGDQETQYF. CDR3 bases: TGTGCCAGCAGCAAACTAGCGGGGGACCAAGAGACCCAGTACTTC.

This clonotype was found many times. J is TRBJ2-5 and V is TRBV7-6; perhaps TRBD1 as D (6 bases). The V end was cut by 5 bases, the J end by 4 bases, with 8 bases between. Germline V CDR1 and CDR2: SGHVS, FNYEAQ. The CDR3 sequence is 12 residues long. The DNA for the CDR3 is TGTGCCAGCAGCGTCAGGGGAGAGACCCAGTACTTC. Its protein is CASSVRGETQYF.

The rearrangement uses TRBV20-1 and TRBJ2-1; D may be TRBD2 (5 bases). This CDR3 region has 13 residues. V was clipped by 6 bases and J by 2 bases, with 11 bases between them. In germline, CDR1 is DFQATT, CDR2 SNEGSKA (reference sequence). Written as DNA, the CDR3 is TGCAGTGCCTCACGGGGAACCTACAATGAGCAGTTCTTC. This sequence encodes CSASRGTYNEQFF.

This clonotype was counted only a few times. The genes are TRBV12-3 or TRBV12-4 and TRBJ1-2; 7 bases agree with TRBD1. V was clipped by 6 bases and J by 4 bases; unmatched bases: 8. The CDR3 is 14 amino acids. In nucleotides, the CDR3 is TGTGCCAGCAGGCCCCCGGGACAGCCCTATGGCTACACCTTC. This encodes CASRPPGQPYGYTF.

This clonotype showed up just once. The chain has TRBV30 and TRBJ1-5; 7 nucleotides line up with TRBD1. Germline loops: CDR1 GTSNPN, CDR2 SVGIG (reference sequence). CDR3 length: 14 amino acids. V lost 2 bases and J lost 7; bases outside the gene matches: 8. The CDR3 nucleotides read TGTGCCTGGAGTAGACAGGGAATGGAACAGCCCCAGCATTTT. Translation gives CAWSRQGMEQPQHF.

A note on this clonotype: Germline and junction disagree at one end, which may indicate a read error. The V and J genes are TRBV5-6 and TRBJ2-2; D might be TRBD1 or TRBD2, each matching 5 bases. The CDR3 is made up of 14 amino acids. Germline values: CDR1 SGHDT, CDR2 YYEEEE. The CDR3 DNA is TGTGCCAGCAGCTTGGAAGGAGGACACGGGAAGCTGTTTTTT. Translation: CASSLEGGHGKLFF. The full variable domain, its missing parts supplied by reference TRBV5-6 and TRBJ2-2, is DAGVTQSPTHLIKTRGQQVTLRCSPKSGHDTVSWYQQALGQGPQFIFQYYEEEERQRGNFPDRFSGHQFPNYSSELNVNALLLGDSALYLCASSLEGGHGKLFFGEGSRLTVL.